The subject of this entry is one T cell receptor beta chain. The data derive from a study of blood T cell repertoires in COVID-19. Across the whole study: T cells, B-cell-depleted T cells, or PBMCs supplied cDNA or gDNA.

The CDR3 sequence is 15 residues long. The V gene's germline CDR1 is GTSNPN and CDR2 SVGIG (reference sequence). Between the trimmed V and J ends, which lost 2 bases and 4 bases, there was a span of 18 bases. Sequencing used immunoSEQ multiplex PCR; TCRdb keeps in-frame clones, though not all of them. The top ten hold 10% of the sample, which has around 360,000 clones, about 87% seen once. The chain is built from TRBV30 and TRBJ2-7, with a possible D match to TRBD2 (6 bases). The specimen sequenced was peripheral blood. The sequence was collected from a woman aged 25 to 39 with COVID-19, enrolled during active disease. The DNA of the CDR3 is TGTGCCTGGAGTTACGGGGCACCGGGGACTTACGAGCAGTACTTC. It codes for CAWSYGAPGTYEQYF.